This TCR beta chain was sequenced for a study of CD8 T cell repertoires and HIV-1 epitope variants. Sequenced by immunoSEQ multiplex PCR; TCRdb stores in-frame clones only, minus some. The sample has tens of thousands of clones; more than 65% are singletons. Trimming removed 7 bases from V and 4 bases from J, with 14 bases in between. The V gene's germline CDR1 is SGHVS and CDR2 FQNEAQ. The CDR3 consists of 14 residues. Sequencing input: uncultured baseline CD8+ T cells from peripheral blood mononuclear cells (PBMCs). The chain recombines TRBV7-8 with TRBJ2-1; possibly TRBD2 for D (6 bases). The receptor's source is a male donor with HIV. The CDR3 DNA sequence: TGTGCCAGCACCCTGGGCGGGGATTACAATGAGCAGTTCTTC. It specifies CASTLGGDYNEQFF.